These 24 T cell receptor beta chains originate from one sample sequenced in a study of regulatory T cells in long-lasting Graves disease. Specified time point: persistent/refractory GD, antithyroid drugs over 5 years with positive TRAb. The TCR library was prepared using RNA isolated from PBMCs. For TCR beta, libraries came from iRepertoire HTBI primers and Arm-PCR of CDR3 regions. A single record per CDR3 protein comes from TCRdb applying MiXCR to the multiplex PCR reads. The table has 650,000 to 850,000 distinct CDR3 sequences, 25% to 35% seen once. The sample here was peripheral blood mononuclear cells (PBMCs), taken when the disease was refractory, from a patient treated with antithyroid drugs. Source of these receptors: a female donor with Graves disease.

Of note for this clonotype: Relative to the germline gene, one junction end is altered; a read error may explain this. This chain links TRBV28 with TRBJ1-5, with D possibly TRBD1 on 5 matching bases. This CDR3 is built from 16 residues. The germline V gene encodes CDR1 MDHEN and CDR2 SYDVKM. The CDR3 DNA follows: TGTGCCAGCAGCGAAACCCAGGGTAGTAGCAAACAGCCCCAGCATTTT. Translating gives CASSETQGSSKQPQHF.

This clonotype was seen just once. Relative to the germline gene, one junction end is altered; a read error may explain this. V is TRBV3-1 and J is TRBJ1-4; perhaps TRBD1 as D (6 bases). CDR1 LGHDT and CDR2 YNNKEL come from the germline V gene (reference sequence). CDR3 length: 16 amino acids. The DNA for the CDR3 is TGTGCCAGCAGCCATTCCTCGACAGGACTTAATGAAAAACTGCTTTTT. Translated: CASSHSSTGLNEKLLF.

The genes are TRBV28 and TRBJ1-5; the D gene is possibly TRBD1 (6 bases). The CDR3 is made up of 14 amino acids. Trimming took 7 bases from V and 0 from J, leaving 10 bases between them. The germline CDR1 and CDR2 sequences are MDHEN and SYDVKM. The DNA for the CDR3 is TGTGCCAGCATAACAGGGTATAGCAATCAGCCCCAGCATTTT. It is translated as CASITGYSNQPQHF.

The chain joins TRBV29-1 to TRBJ2-5, with 7 bases aligning to TRBD1. Germline CDR1 and CDR2: SQVTM and ANQGSEA. This CDR3 is 15 amino acids long. The trim removed 5 bases at V and 1 base at J, leaving 10 bases unmatched. CDR3: CSVSQGPGSQETQYF. DNA of the CDR3: TGCAGCGTTTCACAGGGGCCGGGGAGCCAAGAGACCCAGTACTTC.

This clonotype was recorded many times. The chain links TRBV12-3 or TRBV12-4 to TRBJ2-1, with 8 bases identical to TRBD1. The CDR3 is 13 amino acids. V trimming: 10 bases; J trimming: 8 bases; junction bases outside the gene matches: 10. The CDR3 loop is CATHRGAGDEQFF. The DNA of the CDR3 is TGTGCCACCCACAGGGGGGCAGGTGATGAGCAGTTCTTC.

For this clonotype: No conserved phenylalanine or tryptophan ends this CDR3, so it is likely a read error. V usage is TRBV6-2 or TRBV6-3 and J usage is TRBJ1-2; D gene unclear. The CDR3 totals 15 residues. The ends were cut back, 0 bases at V and 8 bases at J, with 16 bases in the middle. CDR1 and CDR2 from the germline V gene are MNHEY and SVGEGT. CDR3 nucleotide sequence: TGTGCCAGCAGTTACTCGATTGAATTCAAGGGCGGCTACACCCTC. As protein: CASSYSIEFKGGYTL.

There are many counts of this clonotype. The chain combines TRBV27 with TRBJ1-4; D may be TRBD1 (5 bases). The germline gives CDR1 MNHEY, CDR2 SMNVEV (reference sequence). This CDR3 has 15 residues. Trimming took off 4 bases at V and 0 bases at J, with 9 bases between the two ends. CDR3: CASSSVGATNEKLFF. As DNA, the CDR3 is TGTGCCAGCAGTTCAGTGGGGGCAACTAATGAAAAACTGTTTTTT.

The chain couples TRBV15 to TRBJ1-4, with 10 bases that match TRBD1. Trimming cost V 1 base and J 6 bases; bases outside gene matches: 2. CDR3 length: 15 amino acids. CDR1 and CDR2 from the germline V gene are LNHNV and YYDKDF (reference sequence). The CDR3 nucleotides are TGTGCCACCAGCAGAGTCGGACAGGGGGATGAAAAACTGTTTTTT. Amino acid sequence: CATSRVGQGDEKLFF.

The sample holds a few counts of this clonotype. The gene calls are TRBV7-9 and TRBJ1-1; D is unresolved. The CDR3 totals 10 residues. V lost 5 bases, J lost 8 bases, and 6 bases lay in between. Germline values: CDR1 SEHNR, CDR2 FQNEAQ (reference sequence). CDR3 nucleotide sequence: TGTGCCAGCAGCCGCCTAGAAGCTTTCTTT. Translating gives CASSRLEAFF.

The genes are TRBV13 and TRBJ2-2; 8 positions match TRBD2. The junction had 14 bases not matched to a gene; V was cut back by 5 bases and J by 3 bases. The length of the CDR3 is 18 residues. Germline-derived CDR1 and CDR2 are PRHDT and FYEKMQ (reference sequence). Here the CDR3 DNA reads TGTGCCAGCAGCCCGACGTGGAGCGGGAGTGCTCACACCGGGGAGCTGTTTTTT. It codes for CASSPTWSGSAHTGELFF. The full variable domain, in which reference TRBV13 and TRBJ2-2 provide the parts outside the CDR3, is AAGVIQSPRHLIKEKRETATLKCYPIPRHDTVYWYQQGPGQDPQFLISFYEKMQSDKGSIPDRFSAQQFSDYHSELNMSSLELGDSALYFCASSPTWSGSAHTGELFFGEGSRLTVL.

The genes are TRBV18 and TRBJ2-4; D is ambiguous. Germline values: CDR1 KGHSH, CDR2 LQKENI. There are 15 residues in the CDR3. V was cut by 4 bases and J by 0 bases, with 10 bases left in between. CDR3 amino acids: CASSLFSEAKNIQYF. CDR3 sequence (DNA): TGTGCCAGCTCACTATTCAGCGAAGCCAAAAACATTCAGTACTTC.

The chain is built from TRBV2 and TRBJ1-5; perhaps TRBD1 as D (6 bases). The germline V and J ends were trimmed by 4 bases and 6 bases, with 16 bases remaining between them. Germline V gene data show CDR1 as SNHLY and CDR2 as FYNNEI. This CDR3 contains 15 residues. The DNA of the CDR3 is TGTGCCAGCAGTGGATTCCCGGACAGACGTCAGCCCCAGCATTTT. Its protein is CASSGFPDRRQPQHF.

The gene calls are TRBV15 and TRBJ1-3, with D possibly being TRBD1 (6 bases). CDR1 LNHNV and CDR2 YYDKDF come from the germline V gene (reference sequence). The CDR3 extends over 18 amino acids. The ends were cut back, 2 bases at V and 4 bases at J, with 21 bases in the middle. The chain's CDR3 is CATSRLDRIPNPGNTIYF. The CDR3 bases are TGTGCCACCAGCAGACTGGACAGAATCCCAAACCCGGGAAACACCATATATTTT.

The chain carries TRBV7-2 and TRBJ1-1; D gene unclear. CDR1 is SGHTA, CDR2 FQGNSA, per germline. Deletions cut 1 base from V and 2 bases from J, with 8 bases between. This CDR3 contains 14 residues. The CDR3 reads CASSLEYSNTEAFF. The DNA of the CDR3 is TGTGCCAGCAGCTTAGAGTACAGCAACACTGAAGCTTTCTTT.

Turning to this clonotype: Compared with germline, one end of the junction differs, possibly owing to a read error. The chain employs TRBV19 and TRBJ1-2; no clear D. The germline CDR1 and CDR2 sequences are LNHDA and SQIVND (reference sequence). The CDR3 runs 13 residues. In nucleotides, the CDR3 is TGTGCCAGTAGAATAGGACTGAACTATGGCTACACCTTC. It specifies CASRIGLNYGYTF.

The chain employs TRBV6-2 or TRBV6-3 and TRBJ1-2; 8 bases agree with TRBD1. This CDR3 has 15 amino acids. The germline V gene has CDR1 MNHEY and CDR2 SVGEGT. Germline trimming cut 2 bases from V and 4 bases from J; bases unmatched to any gene: 6. This chain's CDR3 is CASSYGGQASYGYTF. CDR3 nucleotides: TGTGCCAGCAGTTACGGGGGACAGGCGAGCTATGGCTACACCTTC.

V gene TRBV11-2 combines with J gene TRBJ1-1; TRBD1 might be the D (6 bases). V shed 5 bases and J shed 4 bases, with 14 bases lying between them. Germline lookup yields CDR1 SGHAT and CDR2 FQNNGV. The CDR3 sequence is 14 residues long. In DNA, the CDR3 is TGTGCCAGCAGCCTCAGGGGCGCGGTCACTGAAGCTTTCTTT. Its protein product is CASSLRGAVTEAFF.

V usage is TRBV11-2 and J usage is TRBJ2-7; 11 bases agree with TRBD2. The CDR3 is 15 amino acids. Germline loops: CDR1 SGHAT, CDR2 FQNNGV. V was pared by 8 bases and J by 0 bases, with 6 bases of the junction left unmatched. As DNA, the CDR3 is TGTGCCAGCCGCCAGACTAGCGGGATCTCCTACGAGCAGTACTTC. Translating gives CASRQTSGISYEQYF.

The chain recombines TRBV5-1 with TRBJ1-2, with a weak D call TRBD1 (5 bases). The V end was cut by 1 base, the J end by 3 bases, with 13 bases between. CDR3 size: 15 residues. Looked up from germline, CDR1 is SGHRS and CDR2 is YFSETQ. CDR3 protein: CASSLWAGGDYGYTF. Written as DNA, the CDR3 is TGCGCCAGCAGCTTGTGGGCCGGAGGGGACTATGGCTACACCTTC.

About this clonotype: This may arise from a read error, as a much more abundant clone is one base away. The chain uses TRBV2 and TRBJ1-2; D gene ambiguous. In germline, CDR1 is SNHLY, CDR2 FYNNEI. The V end lost 2 bases, the J end lost 3 bases, and 10 bases lay between the germline ends. The CDR3 covers 14 residues. The CDR3 nucleotides read TGTGCCAGCAGTGAACGCGAAGTTGACTATGGCTACACCTTC. Its translation is CASSEREVDYGYTF.

This clonotype was detected a few times. V gene TRBV7-4 combines with J gene TRBJ2-7; 8 bases are shared with TRBD1. With V trimmed by 5 bases and J by 2 bases, 11 bases remained unmatched. Germline V gene sequence: CDR1 SGHVT, CDR2 SQSDAQ. The CDR3 length is 16 residues. The CDR3 DNA is TGTGCCAGCAGCCCCGACGTGACAGGGGTTGCCTACGAGCAGTACTTC. It yields the protein CASSPDVTGVAYEQYF.

V usage is TRBV27 and J usage is TRBJ1-4; 8 positions match TRBD1. V lost 5 bases, J lost 7 bases, and 6 bases stayed unmatched. There are 14 residues in the CDR3. Germline assignment: CDR1 MNHEY and CDR2 SMNVEV (reference sequence). The chain's CDR3 is CASSDAGGVEKLFF. The CDR3 coding sequence is TGTGCCAGCAGTGACGCAGGGGGCGTTGAAAAACTGTTTTTT.

The table lists this clonotype with a few counts. For the CDR3, the DNA is TGTGCCATCAGTGAAGGGACAGGCCGAATTGGGGGCAATCAGCCCCAGCATTTT. Translated, it gives CAISEGTGRIGGNQPQHF. The chain recombines TRBV10-3 with TRBJ1-5, with TRBD1 identical over 8 bases. Germline V gives CDR1 ENHRY, CDR2 SYGVKD. CDR3 length: 18 amino acids. V lost 3 bases to trimming and J lost 2 bases; unmatched junction nucleotides: 12.

V gene TRBV20-1 combines with J gene TRBJ1-5; the D is unclear. Germline V CDR1 and CDR2: DFQATT, SNEGSKA (reference sequence). V was pared by 3 bases and J by 4 bases, with 7 bases between. The CDR3 is 12 amino acids. DNA for the CDR3: TGCAGTGCTAGGCGGGTAAATCAGCCCCAGCATTTT. Translation: CSARRVNQPQHF.